Below, one T cell receptor beta chain is given with its context. The antigen is unknown. These data are taken from a study of blood T cells in healthy people across ages. In the study overall: Capture via template switching afforded approximately one barcoded beta molecule per two T cells.

Findings and caveats of the study: TCR beta diversity tracked closely with naive T cell percentage. Unknown CMV status may confound age-related changes in expanded clones.

CDR1 SEHNR and CDR2 FQNEAQ come from the germline V gene (reference sequence). This CDR3 contains 15 residues. V was clipped by 0 bases and J by 6 bases; unmatched bases: 4. Combining a sample-barcoded 5' primer with a J-beta primer mix, a second PCR ran for roughly 6 to 12 cycles. Each CDR3 protein is one row after TCRdb ran MiXCR on the 5' RACE reads. The sample includes some 700,000 distinct CDR3 sequences, 22% seen only once; the top ten take 20% to 25%. Each of the donors had 9 to 10 milliliters of peripheral blood drawn into EDTA-treated Vacutainer tubes. Sequencing was carried out using blood. The V gene is TRBV7-9, the J gene TRBJ2-5, with TRBD2 matching over 10 bases. This TCR was sampled from a man aged 65-85 years in good health. The CDR3 DNA reads as TGTGCCAGCAGCTTAGCGAGCGGGAGGGTAAAGACCCAGTACTTC. This sequence encodes CASSLASGRVKTQYF.